Presented here are 24 T cell receptor beta chains from one specimen sequenced in a study of T cell changes during pregnancy in multiple sclerosis. Using immunoSEQ multiplex PCR, the repertoire was profiled, and TCRdb retains in-frame clones only, with some absent. The data contain approximately 130,000 clones, roughly 95% of them singletons. The input for sequencing was peripheral blood, taken after pregnancy. Receptors originate from a female donor with multiple sclerosis, enrolled in a pregnancy study.

V and J are TRBV9 and TRBJ2-5; D perhaps matches TRBD2 (6 bases). Per the germline V gene, CDR1 is SGDLS and CDR2 is YYNGEE. The CDR3 covers 15 residues. V lost 4 bases and J 0 bases, leaving 13 bases between the germline ends. Here the CDR3 reads CASSRSGAYQETQYF. Here the CDR3 DNA reads TGTGCCAGCAGCCGTAGCGGAGCGTACCAAGAGACCCAGTACTTC.

V and J are TRBV6-5 and TRBJ2-7; no clear D. V lost 7 bases, J lost 0 bases, and 10 bases lay in between. The CDR3 is 13 amino acids. Germline V gene sequence: CDR1 MNHEY, CDR2 SVGAGI. The CDR3 nucleotides are TGTGCCAGCACTGCAGCTAGCTCCTACGAGCAGTACTTC. Protein: CASTAASSYEQYF.

This clone came up once. The rearrangement links TRBV19 to TRBJ2-1; 7 positions match TRBD2. The germline gives CDR1 LNHDA, CDR2 SQIVND (reference sequence). The CDR3 sequence is 12 residues long. V lost 3 bases to trimming and J lost 9 bases; unmatched junction nucleotides: 2. This CDR3 reads CASSIAGVEQFF. CDR3 coding DNA: TGTGCCAGTAGTATCGCGGGAGTTGAGCAGTTCTTC.

The CDR3 reads CASSAGTGRTYEQYF. As DNA, the CDR3 is TGTGCCAGCTCTGCCGGGACAGGGAGGACCTACGAGCAGTACTTC. The V call is TRBV6-1, the J call TRBJ2-7, with 9 bases that match TRBD1. V dropped 8 bases and J dropped 2; count of bases not matched to a gene: 10. Germline CDR1 reads MNHNS; CDR2 reads SASEGT. The CDR3 spans 15 residues.

J is TRBJ1-5 and V is TRBV6-1, with D possibly matching TRBD1 (5 bases). The germline V gene has CDR1 MNHNS and CDR2 SASEGT. Between the trimmed V and J ends, which lost 8 bases and 5 bases, there was a span of 13 bases. The CDR3 spans 13 residues. CDR3 sequence reads: CASPGPGDQPQHF. CDR3 coding DNA: TGTGCCAGCCCGGGACCGGGGGATCAGCCCCAGCATTTT.

The V gene is TRBV5-6, the J gene TRBJ2-3; D is perhaps TRBD2 (5 bases). The CDR3 is made up of 16 amino acids. Germline V gene data show CDR1 as SGHDT and CDR2 as YYEEEE. Trimming removed 1 base from V and 0 bases from J, with 12 bases in between. Here the CDR3 DNA reads TGTGCCAGCAGCTTGTGGTGGGAGACCAGCACAGATACGCAGTATTTT. It is translated as CASSLWWETSTDTQYF.

This rearrangement joins TRBV7-2 to TRBJ1-5; D is perhaps TRBD1 (6 bases). The CDR3 consists of 15 residues. V dropped 5 bases and J dropped 0 bases, with 11 bases sitting between them. Germline loops: CDR1 SGHTA, CDR2 FQGNSA. This chain's CDR3 is CASSLDRSSNQPQHF. The CDR3 DNA reads as TGTGCCAGCAGCCTCGACAGGTCTAGCAATCAGCCCCAGCATTTT.

The V and J genes are TRBV28 and TRBJ1-1; D unresolved. The V gene lost 6 bases and the J gene lost 11 bases, with 13 bases spanning the gap. The CDR3 runs 11 residues. Germline V lookup: CDR1 MDHEN, CDR2 SYDVKM. The CDR3 protein is CASRMGGRAFF. DNA for the CDR3: TGTGCCAGCAGAATGGGAGGGCGCGCTTTCTTT.

The genes are TRBV30 and TRBJ1-1; 7 nucleotides agree with TRBD1. V was pared by 5 bases and J by 4 bases, with 4 bases of the junction left unmatched. Germline V CDR1 and CDR2: GTSNPN, SVGIG (reference sequence). The CDR3 length is 12 residues. In nucleotides, the CDR3 is TGTGCCTGGTCGTACAGGGGCACTGAAGCTTTCTTT. It codes for CAWSYRGTEAFF.

In nucleotides, the CDR3 is TGCGCCAGCAGCTTGATCGGAGAGACCCAGTACTTC. Its protein product is CASSLIGETQYF. This rearrangement joins TRBV5-1 to TRBJ2-5; D uncertain. The CDR3 is made up of 12 amino acids. V lost 1 base, J lost 4 bases, and 5 bases lay in between. Germline V CDR1 and CDR2: SGHRS, YFSETQ.

This rearrangement joins TRBV20-1 to TRBJ2-1, with D maybe TRBD2 (5 bases). Trimming took 3 bases from V and 8 from J, leaving 8 bases between them. The CDR3 spans 11 residues. Germline V gene sequence: CDR1 DFQATT, CDR2 SNEGSKA (reference sequence). The CDR3 loop reads CSARAGDEQFF. In nucleotides, the CDR3 is TGCAGTGCTAGGGCCGGGGATGAGCAGTTCTTC.

This clone was found once. V usage is TRBV2 and J usage is TRBJ2-7; TRBD2 aligns across 9 bases. Trimming removed 2 bases from V and 3 bases from J; junction bases left unmatched: 5. The CDR3 length is 15 residues. The germline V gene has CDR1 SNHLY and CDR2 FYNNEI. Here the CDR3 DNA reads TGTGCCAGCAGTGAATGGGGACTAGCCGACTACGAGCAGTACTTC. As protein: CASSEWGLADYEQYF.

J is TRBJ2-2 and V is TRBV7-3, with 7 bases fitting TRBD2. Germline V lookup: CDR1 SGHTA, CDR2 FQGTGA. Trimming took 6 bases from V and 0 from J; bases not matched to a gene: 7. The CDR3 is 16 residues long. The chain's CDR3 is CASSRGAGANTGELFF. Written as DNA, the CDR3 is TGTGCCAGCAGTCGAGGGGCGGGAGCGAACACCGGGGAGCTGTTTTTT. The full variable domain, with the rest looked up from reference TRBV7-3 and TRBJ2-2, is GAGVSQTPSNKVTEKGKYVELRCDPISGHTALYWYRQSLGQGPEFLIYFQGTGAADDSGLPNDRFFAVRPEGSVSTLKIQRTERGDSAVYLCASSRGAGANTGELFFGEGSRLTVL.

About this clone: Sequence at one end of the junction differs from germline and may be a read error. The chain couples TRBV7-7 to TRBJ1-6; tentative D call: TRBD1 (5 bases). The CDR3 length is 16 residues. CDR1 SSHAT and CDR2 FNYEAQ come from the germline V gene (reference sequence). The CDR3 sequence: CASSHRLLTLNSPLHF. The CDR3, as DNA: TGTGCTAGCAGCCACAGGTTACTAACCCTCAATTCACCCCTCCACTTT.

The sample holds one count of this clone. V gene TRBV4-1 combines with J gene TRBJ2-1; D gene ambiguous. Germline CDR1 MGHRA, CDR2 YSYEKL. V lost 2 bases, J lost 8 bases, and 10 bases lay in between. The CDR3 is made up of 13 amino acids. CDR3 DNA sequence: TGCGCCAGCAGCCAAACGAGCGTCCATGAGCAGTTCTTC. Translated, it gives CASSQTSVHEQFF.

The gene calls are TRBV25-1 and TRBJ1-4; weak D call: TRBD1 (6 bases). The germline V and J ends were trimmed by 8 bases and 4 bases, with 14 bases remaining between them. In germline, CDR1 is MGHDK, CDR2 SYGVNS. The CDR3 runs to 14 residues. The chain's CDR3 is CASALQGGNEKLFF. CDR3 nucleotide sequence: TGTGCCAGCGCTTTACAGGGCGGTAATGAAAAACTGTTTTTT.

The chain is built from TRBV19 and TRBJ2-1; 13 bases agree with TRBD2. The germline V gene has CDR1 LNHDA and CDR2 SQIVND (reference sequence). Trimming took 1 base from V and 6 from J; bases not matched to a gene: 0. The CDR3 totals 15 residues. As DNA, the CDR3 is TGTGCCAGTAGTATAGGGACTAGCGGGAGCAATGAGCAGTTCTTC. Translation: CASSIGTSGSNEQFF.

The chain has TRBV28 and TRBJ1-1, with a tentative D call TRBD1 (5 bases). Germline V CDR1 and CDR2: MDHEN, SYDVKM. This CDR3 contains 14 residues. The ends were cut back, 2 bases at V and 5 bases at J, with 12 bases in the middle. The CDR3, as DNA: TGTGCCAGCAGTTTAACGGAGGGGAGTACTGAAGCTTTCTTT. This encodes CASSLTEGSTEAFF.

This sequence joins TRBV28 and TRBJ1-1, with D possibly being TRBD1 (6 bases). Germline CDR1 reads MDHEN; CDR2 reads SYDVKM. The CDR3 length is 15 residues. Trimming pared 6 bases from V and 1 base from J, leaving 15 bases between. The CDR3 sequence: CASRTTGLSNTEAFF. The CDR3 nucleotides are TGTGCCAGCAGAACGACAGGCCTATCGAACACTGAAGCTTTCTTT. The complete variable domain, with remaining parts taken from reference TRBV28 and TRBJ1-1, reads DVKVTQSSRYLVKRTGEKVFLECVQDMDHENMFWYRQDPGLGLRLIYFSYDVKMKEKGDIPEGYSVSREKKERFSLILESASTNQTSMYLCASRTTGLSNTEAFFGQGTRLTVV.

The chain is built from TRBV20-1 and TRBJ1-1; D is unresolved. This CDR3 has 11 residues. The V gene's germline CDR1 is DFQATT and CDR2 SNEGSKA (reference sequence). Trimming cost V 5 bases and J 1 base, with 5 bases left between them. The CDR3 region is CSAQANTEAFF. The CDR3 bases are TGCAGTGCTCAGGCGAACACTGAAGCTTTCTTT.

The gene calls are TRBV2 and TRBJ1-5; 11 bases map to TRBD1. V gave up 6 bases and J gave up 11 bases; unmatched junction bases: 6. Germline CDR1 and CDR2: SNHLY and FYNNEI. This CDR3 is 13 amino acids long. The CDR3 nucleotides read TGTGCCAGCAGGGACAGGGGGCTCATGGCCCAGCATTTT. It codes for CASRDRGLMAQHF.

The chain carries TRBV9 and TRBJ2-7, with 10 bases identical to TRBD2. The V gene's germline CDR1 is SGDLS and CDR2 YYNGEE. The CDR3 covers 15 residues. V gave up 0 bases and J gave up 6 bases; unmatched junction bases: 6. For the CDR3, the DNA is TGTGCCAGCAGCGTAGGTGCTAGCGGGAGAGGCGAGCAGTACTTC. Amino acid sequence: CASSVGASGRGEQYF. The whole variable domain, filled in from reference TRBV9 and TRBJ2-7, reads DSGVTQTPKHLITATGQRVTLRCSPRSGDLSVYWYQQSLDQGLQFLIQYYNGEERAKGNILERFSAQQFPDLHSELNLSSLELGDSALYFCASSVGASGRGEQYFGPGTRLTVT.

The J gene is TRBJ2-2, the V gene TRBV4-2, with D perhaps TRBD1 (5 bases). V was cut by 0 bases and J by 7 bases, with 18 bases left in between. Looked up from germline, CDR1 is LGHNA and CDR2 is YNFKEQ. The CDR3 has 17 amino acids. CDR3 coding DNA: TGTGCCAGCAGCCAAGATTCCAGGGCGGAAAGGTACGGGGAGCTGTTTTTT. It specifies CASSQDSRAERYGELFF.

The chain joins TRBV5-1 to TRBJ1-5, with 8 bases fitting TRBD1. This CDR3 has 14 amino acids. V shed 9 bases and J 3 bases; nucleotides not matched to a gene: 8. Germline CDR1 reads SGHRS; CDR2 reads YFSETQ. The CDR3, as DNA: TGCGCCATCCCGGGACAGGAAACCAATCAGCCCCAGCATTTT. This translates into CAIPGQETNQPQHF.